These 7 T cell receptor beta chains share one sample of origin, sequenced in a study of immune evolution from preneoplasia to lung adenocarcinoma. Data came from immunoSEQ multiplex PCR; TCRdb stores just in-frame clones and leaves some out. The repertoire holds about 15,000 clones, with roughly 80% as singletons. Sequenced material: FFPE minimally invasive lung adenocarcinoma tissue. Receptors were obtained from a person aged 65 to 85 with lung adenocarcinoma.

This clone has just one count. This chain links TRBV30 with TRBJ1-1; D ambiguous. The CDR3 loop spans 15 amino acids. V was clipped by 0 bases and J by 0 bases, with 11 bases between them. The germline V gene encodes CDR1 GTSNPN and CDR2 SVGIG (reference sequence). The CDR3 reads CAWSVGINMNTEAFF. CDR3 DNA sequence: TGTGCCTGGAGTGTGGGAATTAATATGAACACTGAAGCTTTCTTT.

The chain employs TRBV6-1 and TRBJ1-1; D possibly corresponds to TRBD1 (6 bases). The V and J ends lost 2 bases and 8 bases respectively, with 18 bases between them. Germline V lookup: CDR1 MNHNS, CDR2 SASEGT. The CDR3 length is 15 residues. The CDR3, as DNA: TGTGCCAGCAGTGAAAGCTTCACAGGGAGATTAGAAGCTTTCTTT. Translation gives CASSESFTGRLEAFF.

The genes are TRBV28 and TRBJ1-1; D perhaps matches TRBD1 (5 bases). The V gene lost 8 bases and the J gene lost 4 bases, with 17 bases spanning the gap. Germline values: CDR1 MDHEN, CDR2 SYDVKM. The CDR3 covers 14 residues. The CDR3, as DNA: TGTGCCAGCTTGACACAGGCGGTGGGCACTGAAGCTTTCTTT. This encodes CASLTQAVGTEAFF.

The chain links TRBV5-1 to TRBJ1-6; no firm D call. The CDR3 totals 16 residues. V lost 0 bases, J lost 9 bases, and 16 bases lay in between. Germline CDR1 is SGHRS and CDR2 is YFSETQ. CDR3 nucleotide sequence: TGCGCCAGCAGCTTGGCCGGAGGCACGGGGATTTCACCCCTCCACTTT. Translation: CASSLAGGTGISPLHF.

The chain is built from TRBV2 and TRBJ2-7, with D unclear. CDR1 SNHLY and CDR2 FYNNEI come from the germline V gene. There are 12 residues in the CDR3. V dropped 7 bases and J dropped 0 bases, with 7 bases sitting between them. The CDR3 region is CASTLNSYEQYF. The CDR3, as DNA: TGTGCCAGCACTCTCAACTCCTACGAGCAGTACTTC.

This chain's CDR3 is CASSDRGMNTEAFF. CDR3 DNA sequence: TGTGCCAGCAGTGACAGGGGGATGAACACTGAAGCTTTCTTT. The rearrangement links TRBV6-6 to TRBJ1-1, with TRBD1 identical over 9 bases. CDR1 MNHNY and CDR2 SVGAGI come from the germline V gene (reference sequence). This CDR3 has 14 residues. V dropped 5 bases and J dropped 0; count of bases not matched to a gene: 1.

The chain is built from TRBV28 and TRBJ2-7, with a tentative D call TRBD2 (5 bases). This CDR3 is 12 amino acids long. V was trimmed by 8 bases and J by 7 bases, leaving 15 bases between them. Germline CDR1 is MDHEN and CDR2 is SYDVKM. In nucleotides, the CDR3 is TGTGCCAGCTTGGCACCCCCGGGGGAGCAGTACTTC. It translates to CASLAPPGEQYF.